The sequence of this T cell receptor (beta chain) was determined in a study of memory CD4+ T cells and cytomegalovirus serostatus (dated by TCRdb to the late 2010s). About the study as a whole: The roughly 35 healthy Belgian adults in the cohort included 9 who were CMV seropositive and approximately 25 who were CMV seronegative. The study sequenced CD4+ memory TCRbeta repertoires of a Belgian cohort with known cytomegalovirus serostatus to replicate a published TCR-based CMV serostatus classifier.

Single viable CD3+CD4+CD8-CD45RO+ cells were sorted as memory CD4+ T cells on a FACSAria II. CMV serostatus was determined using a Roche Elecsys assay that detects serum IgG against CMV pp150, pp28, p38 and p52. Once the samples were thawed, total CD4+ T cells were enriched through positive selection using CD4 magnetic microbeads. The samples came from a different study that was designed specifically to examine the CD4+ T cell memory repertoire. Peripheral blood mononuclear cells were isolated and cryopreserved according to standard operating procedures, and serum was stored at -80 degrees C. CD3-PerCP (BW264/56), CD4-APC (RPA-T4), CD45RO-PE (UCHT1) and CD8-Pacific Orange (3B5) antibodies were used for staining, and non-viable cells were excluded with Sytox blue. Genomic DNA was extracted from sorted cells with the Quick-DNA Microprep Kit. Amplification of TCRbeta DNA was done with the immunoSEQ hsTCRbeta kit, following the protocol from the manufacturer. An Illumina MiSeq instrument was used to sequence the TCRbeta libraries. In the original analysis: Once out-of-frame sequences had been removed, 2,204,828 distinct TCRbeta sequences were left, which works out to an average of approximately 73,000 per individual. Each individual was scored using the number of about 180 previously reported CMV-associated TCRbeta sequences that the individual carried and the total number of productive distinct TCRbeta sequences. A beta-binomial model was reimplemented in Python, and random forests from scikit-learn, run with default parameters, were trained on data from the US cohort. Classifier performance on the Belgian cohort was reported as the median AUC with percentile confidence intervals calculated over 10,000 bootstrap iterations. The table comes from immuneACCESS by way of TCRdb, which keeps in-frame sequences with V and J called. Part of the clones is missing from these tables; in studies checked, under half for an unresolved V gene and the rest for unknown reasons. The V and J calls and clone size were taken over from that table, and D and trimming were inferred from the DNA. For this sample there are tens of thousands of clones; roughly 80% appear just once. Approximately 0.8% of the sample is held by the ten biggest clonotypes.

In regard to this clone: This receptor's antigen is unknown. No quality values exist for individual bases; no much larger clone is one base distant.

Summary of the overall study and its limitations: Among the 150 to 200 previously reported CMV-associated TCRbeta sequences, some 69 showed up in the CD4+ memory repertoires, with each one found in between one and five individuals. For predicting CMV serostatus, the median bootstrapped AUC was about 0.94 using the original framework and around 0.91 using a US-trained random forest. Only CD4+CD45RO+ memory cells were sequenced, unlike the original study, which covered naive and memory CD4+ and CD8+ populations. Results were interpreted as suggesting that the CMV-associated TCR signature is largely present in the CD4+ memory repertoire. A median bootstrapped AUC of around 0.95 with a 95% CI of 0.76-1.00 was achieved on the Belgian cohort by the original-framework classifier.

The germline V end is reduced by 0 bases and the J end by 12 bases; junction bases left unmatched: 6. From cysteine to phenylalanine, the CDR3 is 13 amino acids long. This entry keeps only the CDR3 DNA: 39 bases, framed from base 1. Via the germline V gene, CDR1 is SGHRS and CDR2 YFSETQ. The sequenced sample was memory CD4+ T cells from blood. The V and J segments used are TRBV5-1 and TRBJ2-3, and TRBD2 matches 8 of the central bases. This sequence was found in an adult in good health and CMV-seronegative. The CDR3 has the sequence CASSLGTSQNQYF. The DNA sequence is as follows: TGCGCCAGCAGCTTGGGGACTAGCCAAAATCAGTATTTT.